What follows describes a single T cell receptor beta chain. Study processing details: Amplification of reference gene primers was used by the study to estimate nucleated cell counts. TCRdb keeps only in-frame clones here, not all; method: immunoSEQ multiplex PCR. Clone size and V and J calls were adopted from that table, with D and trimming inferred from the DNA. The repertoire consists of about 210,000 clones, with approximately 86% occurring once and the leading ten covering 3.5% to 4%. Enrollees, about 18 to 95 years old, lived in 24 US areas. The sample originates from a study of blood T cell repertoires in COVID-19. Across the study: Italy, Spain and the United States were the sources of the convalescent and acute COVID-19 samples. From T cells, B-cell-depleted T cells, or PBMCs came the material, which was cDNA or gDNA.

The CDR3 length is 15 residues. The germline V gene encodes CDR1 KGHSH and CDR2 LQKENI. J was trimmed by 3 bases and V by 0 bases; bases with no gene match: 5. Sequencing used PBMCs or T cells enriched from blood (not recorded which). V gene TRBV18 combines with J gene TRBJ2-7; 7 bases agree with TRBD1. The receptor's source is a woman aged 40 to 50 with acute COVID-19. The CDR3 coding sequence is TGTGCCAGCTCACCACCGACAGGGAAAATCTACGAGCAGTACTTC. Amino acids: CASSPPTGKIYEQYF. The full variable domain, its missing parts supplied by reference TRBV18 and TRBJ2-7, is NAGVMQNPRHLVRRRGQEARLRCSPMKGHSHVYWYRQLPEEGLKFMVYLQKENIIDESGMPKERFSAEFPKEGPSILRIQQVVRGDSAAYFCASSPPTGKIYEQYFGPGTRLTVT.